Following are 3 T cell receptor beta chains from one sample sequenced in a study of memory CD4+ T cells and cytomegalovirus serostatus. Single viable CD3+CD4+CD8-CD45RO+ cells were sorted as the memory CD4+ T cells. The data were produced by immunoSEQ multiplex PCR, yet TCRdb's version contains in-frame clones alone and is incomplete. The sample has about 45,000 clones; just over 75% are singletons. The source material was memory CD4+ T cells from blood. The receptors derive from an adult in good health and CMV-seronegative.

J is TRBJ1-1 and V is TRBV11-3; D not resolved. CDR3 size: 14 residues. V lost 5 bases and J 1 base, leaving 11 bases between the germline ends. Germline lookup yields CDR1 SGHNT and CDR2 YENEEA. The CDR3 nucleotides are TGTGCCAGCAGCCCTTCGGGAGGGAACACTGAAGCTTTCTTT. Translation: CASSPSGGNTEAFF.

The CDR3 nucleotides read TGTGCCTGGAGTACCAGGGACAGAAGCCCCTACGAGCAGTACTTC. This codes for CAWSTRDRSPYEQYF. This chain joins TRBV30 and TRBJ2-7, with 7 nucleotides matching TRBD1. V lost 2 bases to trimming and J lost 2 bases; unmatched junction nucleotides: 9. This CDR3 spans 15 amino acids. Germline values: CDR1 GTSNPN, CDR2 SVGIG (reference sequence).

This clone is labeled medium-sized. The rearrangement joins TRBV6-5 to TRBJ1-2, with 9 bases aligning to TRBD1. The CDR3 is 16 amino acids. Trimming at V came to 4 bases and at J to 6 bases, leaving 12 bases not matched to a gene. Germline CDR1 is MNHEY and CDR2 is SVGAGI. CDR3 DNA sequence: TGTGCCAGCAGTTCACCTAGGGACAGGGTAGCCGATGGCTACACCTTC. Protein sequence: CASSSPRDRVADGYTF.